This is a list of T cell receptor beta chains from one sample in a study of blood T cell repertoires in COVID-19. Clones were read by immunoSEQ multiplex PCR, and TCRdb kept only the in-frame ones, dropping some. The sample gives 90,000 to 120,000 clones, around 88% of which show up once; around 7% is in the top ten. Sequenced sample: peripheral blood. Source of these receptors: a man in his forties or fifties with active or convalescent COVID-19. Each CDR3 is given with its conserved first and last residue. Fields, in order: D gene, J gene, clone size, V gene, CDR3 DNA, CDR3 protein. The D gene is left open where the match is weak. Some rows mark clone size as missing; the rest say once, few, many or name a class of expanded clone.

>TRBD2|TRBJ2-7|-|TRBV11-2
TGTGCCAGCAGCTTACTAGCGGGATTAGGCGAGCAGTACTTC
CASSLLAGLGEQYF
>-|TRBJ1-5|-|TRBV7-2
TGTGCCAGCAGCTTAGGTGTCCTCGAGCAGCCCCAGCATTTT
CASSLGVLEQPQHF
>-|TRBJ2-7|-|TRBV6-5
TGTGCCAGCAGTTCTCTAGCAACCTCCTACGAGCAGTACTTC
CASSSLATSYEQYF
>TRBD1|TRBJ2-1|-|TRBV29-1
TGCAGCGTTGGGGGGGGACAGGGCAATGAGCAGTTCTTC
CSVGGGQGNEQFF
>-|TRBJ1-1|-|TRBV4-1
TGCGCCAGCAGCCGCGAGAACACTGAAGCTTTCTTT
CASSRENTEAFF
>-|TRBJ2-5|-|TRBV5-1
TGCGCCAGCAGCTTTTTGGGGCTTTCGGAGCAAGAGACCCAGTACTTC
CASSFLGLSEQETQYF
>TRBD1|TRBJ1-5|-|TRBV19
TGTGCCAGTAGTATCCGGGACAGGGGTCAGCCCCAGCATTTT
CASSIRDRGQPQHF
>TRBD1|TRBJ2-2|-|TRBV7-9
TGTGCCAGCAGACCACAGGGGGCTACGAACACCGGGGAGCTGTTTTTT
CASRPQGATNTGELFF
>TRBD2|TRBJ2-5|-|TRBV2
TGTGCCAGCAGTGGGATCCGGGAGGGTCAAGAGACCCAGTACTTC
CASSGIREGQETQYF
>-|TRBJ1-1|-|TRBV6-5
TGTGCCAGCACTTCGGCAGGTACTGAAGCTTTCTTT
CASTSAGTEAFF
>-|TRBJ2-7|-|TRBV19
TGTGCCAGTAGTATACAGGGAACCGCCTACGAGCAGTACTTC
CASSIQGTAYEQYF
>-|TRBJ2-6|-|TRBV30
TGTGCCTGGGCCTTCTCTGGGGCCAACGTCCTGACTTTC
CAWAFSGANVLTF
>-|TRBJ2-1|-|TRBV27
TGTGCCAGCAGTTTAGGGCTAGCTAGAAGCTCCTACAATGAGCAGTTCTTC
CASSLGLARSSYNEQFF
>TRBD2|TRBJ2-3|-|TRBV11-3
TGTGCCAGCAGCTTAGACGGGAGGGCCCTCTATTTT
CASSLDGRALYF
>-|TRBJ2-5|-|TRBV4-1
TGCGCCAGCAGCCAAGCAAGGGGGCGGGGGGCAGGTAAAGAGACCCAGTACTTC
CASSQARGRGAGKETQYF
>TRBD1|TRBJ1-1|-|TRBV6-5
TGTGCCAGCAGTTTCGACAGGGGGAACACTGAAGCTTTCTTT
CASSFDRGNTEAFF
>TRBD2|TRBJ2-7|once|TRBV18
TGTGCCAGCTCACCATCGTTCGGGACTAGTGACGAGCAGTACTTC
CASSPSFGTSDEQYF
>TRBD1|TRBJ1-1|-|TRBV29-1
TGCAGCGTTGCTGGACAGGTCTGGATGAACACTGAAGCTTTCTTT
CSVAGQVWMNTEAFF
>-|TRBJ1-1|few|TRBV28
TGTGCCAGCAGTTTGTCCGGGAACACTGAAGCTTTCTTT
CASSLSGNTEAFF
>TRBD1|TRBJ1-2|few|TRBV11-2
TGTGCCAGCAGCCCACGACAGGGGGCGGTCTATGGCTACACCTTC
CASSPRQGAVYGYTF
>TRBD1|TRBJ2-2|-|TRBV9
TGTGCCAGCAGCTCTCCGGGACAGGGTCCCACCGGGGAGCTGTTTTTT
CASSSPGQGPTGELFF
>TRBD1|TRBJ1-1|-|TRBV3-1/TRBV3-2
TGTGCCAGCAGCCAAGGGGACAGTCGAGGTGAAGCTTTCTTT
CASSQGDSRGEAFF
>-|TRBJ2-3|once|TRBV19
TGTGCCAGCAGTGACCCAGGAGATACGCAGTATTTT
CASSDPGDTQYF
>TRBD1|TRBJ2-7|once|TRBV25-1
TGTGCCAGCAGTGACAGGGGGATTCCCGCCTACGAGCAGTACTTC
CASSDRGIPAYEQYF
>-|TRBJ1-1|-|TRBV20-1
TGCAGTGCTAGTTGGAGCATGAACACTGAAGCTTTCTTT
CSASWSMNTEAFF
>-|TRBJ2-3|-|TRBV4-1
TGCGCCAGCAGCCTTGAAAAACTGGCAGATACGCAGTATTTT
CASSLEKLADTQYF
>TRBD1|TRBJ1-1|once|TRBV11-3
TGTGCCAGCAGCTTAGTTATCGACAGGGGGAGAGTTACGAACACTGAAGCTTTCTTT
CASSLVIDRGRVTNTEAFF
>-|TRBJ1-1|once|TRBV6-5
TGTGCCAGCAGTTACTCGATCGGGGGCACTGAAGCTTTCTTT
CASSYSIGGTEAFF
>TRBD1|TRBJ2-7|-|TRBV6-5
TGTGCCAGCAATTATAGGACAGGTCTTAGCTACGAGCAGTACTTC
CASNYRTGLSYEQYF
>TRBD1|TRBJ1-1|-|TRBV3-1/TRBV3-2
TGTGCCAGCAGCCACTCCGACAGGGGGAACTCTGAAGCTTTCTTT
CASSHSDRGNSEAFF
>TRBD2|TRBJ2-1|few|TRBV6-6
TGTGCCAGCAGTTTGGTTCGGGGGGACTACAATGAGCAGTTCTTC
CASSLVRGDYNEQFF
>TRBD1|TRBJ1-5|-|TRBV30
TGTGCCTGGAGCCCTGGACAGGGCCATCAGCCCCAGCATTTT
CAWSPGQGHQPQHF
>-|TRBJ2-3|-|TRBV21-1
TGTGCCAGCAGCAAAGCTGGGGAGCGGGAGGAAGGGACAGATACGCAGTATTTT
CASSKAGEREEGTDTQYF
>TRBD1|TRBJ1-2|-|TRBV6-6
TGTGCCAGCATCACAGGGGACTATGGCTACACCTTC
CASITGDYGYTF
>-|TRBJ2-3|-|TRBV10-1
TGCGCCAGCAGTGAGCCGGGACAAAGCGGTGATACGCAGTATTTT
CASSEPGQSGDTQYF
>TRBD2|TRBJ2-1|-|TRBV29-1
TGCAGCGGCGGGACTAGCCACAATGAGCAGTTCTTC
CSGGTSHNEQFF
>-|TRBJ1-4|-|TRBV5-6
TGTGCCAGCAGCTTTGGAGGATCGGATGAAAAACTGTTTTTT
CASSFGGSDEKLFF
>TRBD1|TRBJ1-6|-|TRBV5-6
TGTGCCAGCAGCCTTGACAGGGCCAATTCACCCCTCCACTTT
CASSLDRANSPLHF
>TRBD1|TRBJ2-7|-|TRBV30
TGTGCCTGGAGGCCTACGGGGCAGGGGGCTTTGTACGAGCAGTACTTC
CAWRPTGQGALYEQYF
>TRBD2|TRBJ2-1|once|TRBV4-1
TGCGCCAGCAGCTACCCGGGACTAGCGGGAGGGTCCCCGACGGATGAGCAGTTCTTC
CASSYPGLAGGSPTDEQFF
>-|TRBJ1-2|-|TRBV5-1
TGCGCCAGCAGCTTGGACGCCCGGGGGGGCTACACCTTC
CASSLDARGGYTF
>-|TRBJ2-5|-|TRBV3-1/TRBV3-2
TGTGCCAGCAGCAAACAGGGTGGAGAGACCCAGTACTTC
CASSKQGGETQYF
>TRBD1|TRBJ2-4|-|TRBV11-2
TGTGCCAGCAGCTTAGAAGGAAAAGGGGGCTCAGACATTCAGTACTTC
CASSLEGKGGSDIQYF
>TRBD2|TRBJ2-7|few|TRBV10-2
TGCGCCAGCACCCCGCGGGCTAGCGGGAGTCACGAGCAGTACTTC
CASTPRASGSHEQYF
>TRBD1|TRBJ1-1|-|TRBV29-1
TGCAGCGCCGAGAGACAGGGATCCGACACTGAAGCTTTCTTT
CSAERQGSDTEAFF
>TRBD2|TRBJ2-5|-|TRBV7-9
TGTGCCAGCAGCCCCAGAGCGGGGGGGGGAGAGACCCAGTACTTC
CASSPRAGGGETQYF
>-|TRBJ2-2|few|TRBV24-1
TGTGCCACCAGTGATTTGAGGACACAGAACACCGGGGAGCTGTTTTTT
CATSDLRTQNTGELFF
>TRBD2|TRBJ2-1|-|TRBV11-3
TGTGCCAGCAGCCCCGGACTAGCGGGAGACTACAGTGAGCAGTTCTTC
CASSPGLAGDYSEQFF